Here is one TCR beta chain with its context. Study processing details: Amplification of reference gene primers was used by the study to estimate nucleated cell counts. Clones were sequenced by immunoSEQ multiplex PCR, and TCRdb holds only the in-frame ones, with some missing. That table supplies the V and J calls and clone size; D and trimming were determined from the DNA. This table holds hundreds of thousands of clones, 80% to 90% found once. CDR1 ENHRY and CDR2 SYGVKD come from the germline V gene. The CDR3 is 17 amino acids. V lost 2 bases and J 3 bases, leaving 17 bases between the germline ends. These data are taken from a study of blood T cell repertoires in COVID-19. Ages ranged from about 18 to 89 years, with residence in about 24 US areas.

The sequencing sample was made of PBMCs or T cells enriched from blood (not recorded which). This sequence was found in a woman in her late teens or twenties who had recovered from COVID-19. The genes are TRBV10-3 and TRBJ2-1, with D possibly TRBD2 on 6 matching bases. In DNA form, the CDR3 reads TGTGCCATCAGTGAGGGCTCTGGGCGGGGTATCTACAATGAGCAGTTCTTC. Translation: CAISEGSGRGIYNEQFF.